This is a list of T cell receptor beta chains from one sample in a study of identical twins. From the 5' RACE reads, TCRdb called clonotypes with MiXCR, one entry per CDR3 protein. In the table there are more than 1.5 million distinct CDR3 sequences, about 32% of which are singletons. The sequencing sample was made of cord blood. The receptors were gathered from a newborn girl in good health. CDR3s include the opening cysteine and the closing phenylalanine or tryptophan. A D gene is named only where the DNA matches it firmly. Expanded clones are given a class, and other clones once, few, many or no size at all.

d_gene: TRBD2; v_gene: TRBV20-1; j_gene: TRBJ2-7; abundance: .; CDR3aa: CSARDWSGSPYEQYF; CDR3nt: TGCAGTGCTAGAGATTGGAGCGGGAGTCCCTACGAGCAGTACTTC
d_gene: TRBD1; v_gene: TRBV29-1; j_gene: TRBJ2-1; abundance: .; CDR3aa: CSVGGGRAYNEQFF; CDR3nt: TGCAGCGTTGGAGGGGGCAGGGCCTACAATGAGCAGTTCTTC
d_gene: .; v_gene: TRBV29-1; j_gene: TRBJ2-7; abundance: many; CDR3aa: CSVVGSSSYEQYF; CDR3nt: TGCAGCGTTGTCGGAAGTAGCTCCTACGAGCAGTACTTC
d_gene: .; v_gene: TRBV27; j_gene: TRBJ2-7; abundance: .; CDR3aa: CASSHPNSYEQYF; CDR3nt: TGTGCCAGCAGTCACCCCAACTCCTACGAGCAGTACTTC
d_gene: .; v_gene: TRBV9; j_gene: TRBJ2-1; abundance: .; CDR3aa: CASSKGGRPSSYNEQFF; CDR3nt: TGTGCCAGCAGCAAAGGGGGTAGACCCAGCTCCTACAATGAGCAGTTCTTC
d_gene: TRBD1; v_gene: TRBV20-1; j_gene: TRBJ1-1; abundance: few; CDR3aa: CSARVGGRGLEAFF; CDR3nt: TGCAGTGCTAGAGTGGGGGGGAGGGGGCTCGAAGCTTTCTTT
d_gene: .; v_gene: TRBV20-1; j_gene: TRBJ1-6; abundance: .; CDR3aa: CSTRTVNSPLHF; CDR3nt: TGCAGTACCAGGACAGTTAATTCACCCCTCCACTTT
d_gene: .; v_gene: TRBV10-3; j_gene: TRBJ2-3; abundance: few; CDR3aa: CAIRGSVSTDTQYF; CDR3nt: TGTGCCATCAGGGGCAGTGTGAGCACAGATACGCAGTATTTT
d_gene: .; v_gene: TRBV7-2; j_gene: TRBJ1-1; abundance: .; CDR3aa: CASSLEDSTEAFF; CDR3nt: TGTGCCAGCAGCTTAGAGGACAGCACTGAAGCTTTCTTT
d_gene: TRBD2; v_gene: TRBV5-1; j_gene: TRBJ2-3; abundance: .; CDR3aa: CASSPGRGLAGGTDTQYF; CDR3nt: TGCGCCAGCAGCCCCGGTAGGGGACTAGCGGGAGGAACAGATACGCAGTATTTT
d_gene: .; v_gene: TRBV12-3/TRBV12-4; j_gene: TRBJ2-5; abundance: once; CDR3aa: CASSPRVIHQETQYF; CDR3nt: TGTGCCAGCAGCCCGCGGGTCATTCACCAAGAGACCCAGTACTTC
d_gene: TRBD2; v_gene: TRBV7-2; j_gene: TRBJ2-1; abundance: .; CDR3aa: CASSSLTSGGGFF; CDR3nt: TGTGCCAGCAGCTCCCTGACTAGCGGGGGCGGGTTCTTC
d_gene: .; v_gene: TRBV6-5; j_gene: TRBJ1-5; abundance: .; CDR3aa: CASCYGPNQPQHF; CDR3nt: TGTGCCAGCTGTTACGGGCCGAATCAGCCCCAGCATTTT
d_gene: TRBD2; v_gene: TRBV20-1; j_gene: TRBJ2-1; abundance: few; CDR3aa: CSARVVTSDDEQFF; CDR3nt: TGCAGTGCTAGAGTAGTAACTAGCGACGATGAGCAGTTCTTC
d_gene: .; v_gene: TRBV20-1; j_gene: TRBJ1-2; abundance: .; CDR3aa: CSARARLNYGYTF; CDR3nt: TGCAGTGCTAGAGCCAGGCTTAACTATGGCTACACCTTC
d_gene: TRBD2; v_gene: TRBV19; j_gene: TRBJ2-7; abundance: few; CDR3aa: CASRATSGPYEQYF; CDR3nt: TGTGCCAGTAGGGCGACTAGCGGCCCCTACGAGCAGTACTTC
d_gene: .; v_gene: TRBV5-4; j_gene: TRBJ2-1; abundance: few; CDR3aa: CASSFKEGGNEQFF; CDR3nt: TGTGCCAGCAGCTTTAAAGAAGGGGGCAATGAGCAGTTCTTC
d_gene: .; v_gene: TRBV29-1; j_gene: TRBJ2-3; abundance: few; CDR3aa: CSVPAGEGTDTQYF; CDR3nt: TGCAGCGTTCCAGCAGGGGAGGGCACAGATACGCAGTATTTT
d_gene: .; v_gene: TRBV28; j_gene: TRBJ2-7; abundance: .; CDR3aa: CASLQTYNEQYF; CDR3nt: TGTGCCAGCCTCCAAACCTACAATGAGCAGTACTTC
d_gene: TRBD2; v_gene: TRBV12-3/TRBV12-4; j_gene: TRBJ2-7; abundance: many; CDR3aa: CASSLITSGSYEQYF; CDR3nt: TGTGCCAGCAGCTTAATAACTAGCGGGAGTTACGAGCAGTACTTC
d_gene: .; v_gene: TRBV9; j_gene: TRBJ2-7; abundance: many; CDR3aa: CASSADYSASYEQYF; CDR3nt: TGTGCCAGCAGCGCAGACTATTCCGCTTCCTACGAGCAGTACTTC
d_gene: .; v_gene: TRBV14; j_gene: TRBJ2-4; abundance: many; CDR3aa: CASSPTRGNIQYF; CDR3nt: TGTGCCAGCAGCCCCACTAGAGGGAACATTCAGTACTTC
d_gene: .; v_gene: TRBV29-1; j_gene: TRBJ2-1; abundance: .; CDR3aa: CSVVFGGSYNEQFF; CDR3nt: TGCAGCGTTGTTTTTGGCGGATCCTACAATGAGCAGTTCTTC
d_gene: TRBD1; v_gene: TRBV3-1; j_gene: TRBJ1-4; abundance: .; CDR3aa: CASSPLFDRAGATNEKLFF; CDR3nt: TGTGCCAGCAGCCCCCTCTTTGACAGGGCCGGTGCAACTAATGAAAAACTGTTTTTT
d_gene: .; v_gene: TRBV11-2; j_gene: TRBJ2-7; abundance: .; CDR3aa: CASSFIQTEQYF; CDR3nt: TGTGCCAGCAGCTTCATCCAGACCGAGCAGTACTTC
d_gene: TRBD1; v_gene: TRBV25-1; j_gene: TRBJ1-4; abundance: few; CDR3aa: CASSPAGGADEKLFF; CDR3nt: TGTGCCAGCAGTCCCGCAGGGGGCGCCGACGAAAAACTGTTTTTT
d_gene: TRBD2; v_gene: TRBV27; j_gene: TRBJ2-7; abundance: .; CDR3aa: CASSITSGVPFYEQYF; CDR3nt: TGTGCCAGCAGTATCACTAGCGGGGTTCCTTTCTACGAGCAGTACTTC
d_gene: TRBD1; v_gene: TRBV5-1; j_gene: TRBJ2-2; abundance: .; CDR3aa: CASSLATGVTGELFF; CDR3nt: TGCGCCAGCAGCTTGGCGACAGGGGTCACCGGGGAGCTGTTTTTT
d_gene: TRBD2; v_gene: TRBV6-1; j_gene: TRBJ2-4; abundance: .; CDR3aa: CASRRSGREALAKNIQYF; CDR3nt: TGTGCCAGCAGGCGTAGCGGGAGGGAAGCACTAGCCAAAAACATTCAGTACTTC
d_gene: .; v_gene: TRBV27; j_gene: TRBJ2-3; abundance: .; CDR3aa: CASSLSRGLFTDTQYF; CDR3nt: TGTGCCAGCAGTTTATCGCGGGGACTCTTCACAGATACGCAGTATTTT
d_gene: .; v_gene: TRBV29-1; j_gene: TRBJ2-2; abundance: .; CDR3aa: CSVGWEGELFF; CDR3nt: TGCAGCGTTGGTTGGGAGGGGGAGCTGTTTTTT
d_gene: TRBD2; v_gene: TRBV20-1; j_gene: TRBJ2-3; abundance: .; CDR3aa: CSGFPGGVADTQYF; CDR3nt: TGCAGTGGATTCCCGGGGGGGGTCGCAGATACGCAGTATTTT
d_gene: .; v_gene: TRBV28; j_gene: TRBJ1-5; abundance: once; CDR3aa: CASTPIRADNQPQHF; CDR3nt: TGTGCCAGCACCCCCATAAGGGCGGACAATCAGCCCCAGCATTTT
d_gene: .; v_gene: TRBV20-1; j_gene: TRBJ1-4; abundance: .; CDR3aa: CSARDRKLFF; CDR3nt: TGCAGTGCTAGAGATAGAAAACTGTTTTTT
d_gene: .; v_gene: TRBV4-2; j_gene: TRBJ1-6; abundance: few; CDR3aa: CASSQKPSSYNSPLHF; CDR3nt: TGTGCCAGCAGCCAAAAGCCGAGCTCCTATAATTCACCCCTCCACTTT
d_gene: .; v_gene: TRBV7-2; j_gene: TRBJ2-3; abundance: .; CDR3aa: CASSLFGAIRTDTQYF; CDR3nt: TGTGCCAGCAGCTTATTTGGGGCTATCCGCACAGATACGCAGTATTTT
d_gene: .; v_gene: TRBV27; j_gene: TRBJ2-5; abundance: .; CDR3aa: CASSAGRAYNVQYF; CDR3nt: TGTGCCAGCTCGGCGGGAAGGGCCTACAATGTGCAGTACTTC
d_gene: TRBD2; v_gene: TRBV27; j_gene: TRBJ2-7; abundance: .; CDR3aa: CASSLTGLAGTAYEQYF; CDR3nt: TGTGCCAGCAGTTTGACGGGACTAGCGGGTACTGCCTACGAGCAGTACTTC
d_gene: TRBD2; v_gene: TRBV12-3/TRBV12-4; j_gene: TRBJ2-1; abundance: .; CDR3aa: CASSLVTSGRSSYNEQFF; CDR3nt: TGTGCCAGCAGTTTAGTGACTAGCGGGAGGAGCTCCTACAATGAGCAGTTCTTC
d_gene: .; v_gene: TRBV9; j_gene: TRBJ2-7; abundance: .; CDR3aa: CASGSRGPSNNEQYF; CDR3nt: TGTGCCAGCGGGAGTCGGGGTCCTAGTAACAATGAGCAGTACTTC
d_gene: TRBD2; v_gene: TRBV5-1; j_gene: TRBJ2-1; abundance: few; CDR3aa: CASTKFQPSGRGNEQFF; CDR3nt: TGCGCCAGCACCAAATTTCAACCTAGCGGGAGGGGAAATGAGCAGTTCTTC
d_gene: TRBD2; v_gene: TRBV12-3/TRBV12-4; j_gene: TRBJ2-2; abundance: .; CDR3aa: CASNPLAGANTGELFF; CDR3nt: TGTGCCAGCAACCCTTTAGCGGGAGCGAACACCGGGGAGCTGTTTTTT
d_gene: TRBD2; v_gene: TRBV20-1; j_gene: TRBJ2-7; abundance: .; CDR3aa: CSAMTSGRVDEQYF; CDR3nt: TGCAGTGCTATGACTAGCGGGAGAGTGGATGAGCAGTACTTC
d_gene: .; v_gene: TRBV5-1; j_gene: TRBJ2-7; abundance: .; CDR3aa: CASSLPIRYEQYF; CDR3nt: TGCGCCAGCAGCTTGCCTATACGCTACGAGCAGTACTTC
d_gene: .; v_gene: TRBV27; j_gene: TRBJ2-5; abundance: .; CDR3aa: CASLWLETQYF; CDR3nt: TGTGCCAGCCTTTGGTTGGAGACCCAGTACTTC
d_gene: TRBD2; v_gene: TRBV7-8; j_gene: TRBJ2-3; abundance: few; CDR3aa: CASSHSGVTDTQYF; CDR3nt: TGTGCCAGCAGCCATAGCGGGGTCACAGATACGCAGTATTTT
d_gene: TRBD2; v_gene: TRBV20-1; j_gene: TRBJ2-1; abundance: .; CDR3aa: CSARDRTLALAGGRGWEQFF; CDR3nt: TGCAGTGCTAGAGATCGAACCCTCGCCCTAGCGGGGGGGCGAGGGTGGGAGCAGTTCTTC
d_gene: TRBD2; v_gene: TRBV9; j_gene: TRBJ2-2; abundance: .; CDR3aa: CASSPGLAGGELFF; CDR3nt: TGTGCCAGCAGCCCGGGACTAGCGGGCGGGGAGCTGTTTTTT
d_gene: .; v_gene: TRBV6-5; j_gene: TRBJ2-7; abundance: .; CDR3aa: CASSYSTGGRSYEQYF; CDR3nt: TGTGCCAGCAGTTACTCGACCGGGGGACGCTCCTACGAGCAGTACTTC
d_gene: .; v_gene: TRBV5-5; j_gene: TRBJ2-3; abundance: few; CDR3aa: CASSLGAVVDTQYF; CDR3nt: TGTGCCAGCAGCTTGGGAGCGGTAGTGGATACGCAGTATTTT
d_gene: .; v_gene: TRBV11-2; j_gene: TRBJ1-2; abundance: .; CDR3aa: CASSSWYGHTF; CDR3nt: TGCGCCAGCAGCTCGTGGTATGGCCACACCTTC
d_gene: .; v_gene: TRBV21-1; j_gene: TRBJ2-7; abundance: .; CDR3aa: CASSKGGLADSRYEQYF; CDR3nt: TGTGCCAGCAGCAAAGGGGGCCTAGCCGACTCTCGCTACGAGCAGTACTTC
d_gene: .; v_gene: TRBV27; j_gene: TRBJ1-6; abundance: few; CDR3aa: CASSLPDRRNSPLHF; CDR3nt: TGTGCCAGCAGTTTACCCGACAGGCGTAATTCACCCCTCCACTTT
d_gene: TRBD2; v_gene: TRBV11-2; j_gene: TRBJ2-7; abundance: .; CDR3aa: CASRQTSGSYEQYF; CDR3nt: TGTGCCAGCAGACAGACTAGCGGGAGCTACGAGCAGTACTTC
d_gene: .; v_gene: TRBV19; j_gene: TRBJ2-7; abundance: .; CDR3aa: CAPGYLSYEQYF; CDR3nt: TGTGCCCCCGGATACCTCTCCTACGAGCAGTACTTC